The entry below describes one T cell receptor beta chain. Its antigen remains unknown. The data were taken from a study of OX40 agonist ivuxolimab in advanced cancers. In the study overall: In this cohort, patients received ivuxolimab, an agonistic anti-OX40 (CD134) antibody. Those enrolled were less than 85% male, with a mean age of about 60 years and ages from about 20 to 79. Intravenous ivuxolimab at 0.01 to 10 mg/kg was given to patients every 2 weeks. The study, taken as a whole, reports: Averaging showed that CD8+ T cells had more expanded clones than CD4+ did.

Germline V lookup: CDR1 MNHEY, CDR2 SVGAGI. The CDR3 spans 12 residues. V shed 6 bases and J shed 8 bases, with 11 bases lying between them. Libraries were prepared by immunoSEQ multiplex PCR; TCRdb keeps only in-frame clonotypes and omits some of them. This sample has tens of thousands of clones; approximately 86% occur once, and the top ten carry 2.5% to 3%. Sequenced material: CD4+ or CD8+ T cells sorted from blood, taken in a trial of the OX40 agonist ivuxolimab. This chain uses TRBV6-5 with TRBJ2-4; a weak D match, TRBD1 (6 bases). This sequence was found in an adult with an advanced solid tumor such as melanoma, head and neck, liver or kidney cancer. In DNA, the CDR3 is TGTGCCAGCAGCCCGGACAGAGACATTCAGTACTTC. Protein: CASSPDRDIQYF.